This section outlines one TCR beta chain sequence together with its context. What this receptor recognizes is not known. Qualities for individual bases were not recorded, and no much larger clone is one base off. The cohort was made up of several hundred healthy bone marrow donors. At the time of sampling, every cohort member was nominally healthy, though immune exposures that went unrecorded were likely present. The donor tested CMV seronegative and was one of the 352 seronegative cohort members. Every donor gave a peripheral blood sample, and the peripheral blood mononuclear cells from that sample were used for TCR beta sequencing. The Qiagen DNeasy Blood Extraction Kit was used to extract genomic DNA from the blood cell samples. V is clipped by 0 bases and J by 2 bases, and the sequence between their germline boundaries is 7 bases long. Spanning cysteine to phenylalanine, the CDR3 consists of 13 amino acids. Only the CDR3 DNA is retained, 39 bases long and in frame from the first base. According to the germline V gene (reference sequence), CDR1 reads GTSNPN and CDR2 reads SVGIG.

Receptors were amplified or captured by the immunoSEQ multiplex PCR assay. The multiplex PCR relied on a mix of 60 forward primers for TCR Vbeta segments and 13 reverse primers for TCR Jbeta segments. A multiplex PCR assay on genomic DNA amplified the CDR3 region of rearranged TCR beta genes. The Illumina HiSeq System was used to sequence the amplified TCR beta libraries as 87-base-pair reads. In the paper's pipeline: A later analysis counted approximately 84 million unique TCR beta chains across the 550 to 700 repertoires, and 9.5 million to 11 million of these chains were shared by at least two donors. To remove PCR and sequencing errors, raw reads were error-corrected and collapsed into unique sequences using a nearest-neighbor algorithm that merged closely related sequences. Alignment of CDR3 sequences to IMGT reference sequences was used to assign V, D and J gene segments. For a sequence to be retained, at least a six-nucleotide match to both a V gene segment and a J gene segment was required. Rearrangements were classified as productive when the CDR3 lacked stop codons and remained in frame with V and J, and all other rearrangements were classified as non-productive. CDR3 was defined according to IMGT convention as the region running from the second conserved V-encoded cysteine to the conserved J-encoded phenylalanine. The earlier analysis of about 560 of the donors excluded any sequence lacking an unambiguous match to a single V gene segment. In an earlier analysis of some 590 of the donors, a V segment was called functional when productive rearrangements were above 56.7%, and segregating when the standard deviation between donors exceeded 5%. A statistical classification framework was built to diagnose cytomegalovirus status from the catalog of TCR beta chain sequences. V and J gene assignment, in a later analysis, came from comparing TCR nucleotide sequences with IMGT/GENE-DB human TR gene sequences. The TCRdist pipeline was used in a later analysis to assign CDR3 sequences and most-parsimonious VDJ recombination scenarios. In a later analysis, each TCR beta chain was defined by its CDR3 amino acid sequence together with its V-gene family, and reads lacking a unique V-gene family were excluded. In a later analysis, 450 to 600 highly shared, low-generation-probability nucleotide sequences were removed to address suspected cross-contamination and a sequencing artifact. In a later analysis, a clonal expansion index was calculated for each public chain from normalized within-repertoire ranks of inferred template counts. A later analysis computed generation probabilities with a VDJ recombination model fitted to out-of-frame rearrangements, and checked the results against IGoR. In a later analysis, TCR-TCR, TCR-HLA and TCR-CMV co-occurrence was scored with hypergeometric tests, and a repertoire-size bias correction was applied to TCR pairs. A later analysis estimated false discovery rates by permuting HLA or CMV assignments 20 times. In a later analysis, co-occurring TCRs were grouped using DBSCAN, with TCRdist sequence similarity added in when clustering inside HLA-allele-positive subsets. Repertoires with fewer than 30,000 or more than 120,000 public chains were left out of co-occurrence clustering, as were four to six repertoires with anomalous nucleotide sharing. This immuneACCESS table, as held by TCRdb, lists in-frame sequences with V and J called but not all clones. Of the missing ones, under half trace to an unresolved V gene in checked studies; the others have no known cause. The V and J calls and the clone size are those of that table, but D and trimming were determined from the DNA. The sample contains about 110,000 clones, roughly four fifths of them found a single time. The ten largest clones take up roughly 1.3% of the sample.

The sample is drawn from a study of cytomegalovirus exposure and HLA in healthy donors (dated by TCRdb to about 2017). Regarding the study in general: In an earlier analysis of 450 to 750 of the donors, 250 to 350 Gb of sequence data and 90 million to 120 million unique TCR beta sequences from roughly 180 million T cells were reported. To predict cytomegalovirus infection status, the study brought together high-throughput TCR immunosequencing, statistical association of individual TCRs with disease status, and machine learning. Using immunosequencing, the study profiled T cell repertoires from about 610 subjects and related those repertoires to cytomegalovirus serostatus. To decide whether each TCR beta V gene segment behaved as functional or pseudogenic, an earlier analysis of fewer than 750 of the donors relied on high-throughput TCR beta sequencing. Across 398 genotyped donors of the cohort, an average of roughly 250,000 unique TCR beta nucleotide sequences per donor were sequenced, and roughly 20% of those sequences were non-productive. To study patterns of TCR occurrence, a later analysis re-analyzed previously published TCR beta repertoires from 650 to 750 donors and added high-resolution HLA genotyping. Donor age, sex, ethnicity and CMV serostatus were compiled alongside the repertoire data. Along with the approximately 700-subject first cohort, a separate validation cohort of over 90 different subjects was used. Typing coverage differed by locus: A, B, C, DRB1 and DQB1 were typed in roughly 620-630 donors, DQA1 in 522, DPA1 in around 600, and DPB1 in roughly 470. An early release that covered some 630 HLA-typed donors contained about 300 gigabases of sequencing data and tens of millions of unique TCR sequences. Several DR-DQ haplotypes were handled as single units for association and clustering, since linkage in the cohort was strong. The genetic ancestry cluster associated with self-reported Caucasian donors included around 76% of the 398 genotyped donors. A later genetic analysis took genome-wide SNP genotypes for about three fifths of the roughly 670 donors and used that subset as a discovery cohort. The study aimed to test whether cataloging public T cell receptors could reveal signatures of past pathogen exposure. Class I and class II HLA loci were covered by the typing at four-digit resolution. Every discovery cohort repertoire had been produced on one sequencing platform. Rather than using new phenotypic data, the later analysis identified candidate immune exposures from TCR beta sequences and from how often those sequences occurred across donors.

Overall results and qualifications from the work: The classifier was reported to diagnose cytomegalovirus status with high specificity and sensitivity in both the original cohort and the validation cohort. When HLA alleles, especially DR and DQ, strongly co-occurred, TCR associations were difficult to assign to individual alleles. A later analysis found that most CMV-associated TCR beta chains appeared HLA-restricted, with HLA associations seemingly driven largely by CMV exposure. A cluster of highly shared sequence variants was judged likely to represent a technical artifact of the sequencing pipeline. Because the 87-base-pair reads could not distinguish some IMGT-functional V segments, including TRBV6-2 and TRBV6-3, those segments were excluded. Only TCR beta chains were sequenced in this cohort, and the absence of alpha or paired-chain data limited detectable features. Correlated functional status among segregating V segments might be attributable to linkage disequilibrium, but an unknown experimental factor could not be ruled out. Because HLA typing was unavailable for some donors at each locus, only the typed subset was used in association tests. The authors suggested that the approach could potentially be extended to other disease states and immunological phenotypes. A later genetic analysis associated a missense DCLRE1C variant with V-gene and J-gene trimming of TCR beta chains, and an independent cohort replicated the association. A later analysis reported that several top co-occurrence clusters appeared linked to parvovirus B19, influenza, CMV and Epstein-Barr virus. Presence/absence analyses assumed roughly uniform sequencing depth across donors, an assumption that may not hold. Broadly in line with IMGT annotations, most TCR beta V segments showed up in productive rearrangements about 87% or about 30% of the time in an earlier analysis of under 700 of the donors. In a later analysis, HLA-associated TCR beta chains showed more clonal expansion and lower generation probabilities than non-associated chains that were equally common. The study gave a list of 150 to 200 TCR beta chains associated with cytomegalovirus. According to a later analysis, TCR association rates differed among HLA loci, with DRB1 alleles showing the most associated TCRs and HLA-C alleles showing the fewest. Compared with the approximately 700-donor mean, donors in an Asian-associated ancestry cluster had fewer N-insertions in productive TCRs, according to a later genetic analysis. Immune exposure information for the cohort was limited to CMV serostatus. The earlier analysis of 587 of the donors excluded approximately 17 rarely observed V segments, including chromosome 9 orphons, because counts were too low. A few of the identified cytomegalovirus-associated TCR beta chains were confirmed in vitro to be specific for cytomegalovirus antigens. Most TCR sequences were observed very rarely across donors, whereas some public TCRs were present in many individuals. A further reported finding was that TCR beta sequences accurately predicted the HLA-A and HLA-B alleles for most subjects in the first cohort. At a false discovery rate of 0.05, a later analysis linked 15,000 to 20,000 TCR beta sequences to specific HLA alleles.

The receptor was derived from a young woman in good health and CMV-seronegative. The sequenced material came from PBMCs. The rearranged chain carries TRBV30 and TRBJ1-2; 5 matching bases give a weak D call of TRBD1. The DNA sequence follows: TGTGCCTGGAGTGTAGACAGAAACTATGGCTACACCTTC. It is translated as CAWSVDRNYGYTF.